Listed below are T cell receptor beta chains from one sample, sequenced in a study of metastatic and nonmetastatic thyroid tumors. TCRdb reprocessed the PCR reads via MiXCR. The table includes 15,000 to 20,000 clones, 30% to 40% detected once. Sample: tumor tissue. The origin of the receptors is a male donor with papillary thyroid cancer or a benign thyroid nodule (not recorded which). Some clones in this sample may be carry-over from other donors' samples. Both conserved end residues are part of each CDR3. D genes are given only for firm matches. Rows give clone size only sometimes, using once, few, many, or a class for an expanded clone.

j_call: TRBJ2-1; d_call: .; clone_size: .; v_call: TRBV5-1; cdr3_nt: TGCGCCAGCAGCTTGTATCAGGGGTCCTACAATGAGCAGTTCTTC; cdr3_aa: CASSLYQGSYNEQFF
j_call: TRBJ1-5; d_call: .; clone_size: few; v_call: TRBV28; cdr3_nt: TGTGCCAGCAGAGGGTCGGGTCTTGTTCGTCAGCCCCAGCATTTT; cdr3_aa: CASRGSGLVRQPQHF
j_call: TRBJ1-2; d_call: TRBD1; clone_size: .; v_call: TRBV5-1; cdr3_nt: TGCGCCAGCAGCAATACATATGGACAGGGGGCTGAAGGCTACACCTTC; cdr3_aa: CASSNTYGQGAEGYTF
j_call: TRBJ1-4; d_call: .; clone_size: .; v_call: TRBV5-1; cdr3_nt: TGCGCCAGCAAAGATGCAGGCGCGGGGAATGAAAAACTGTTTTTT; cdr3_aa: CASKDAGAGNEKLFF
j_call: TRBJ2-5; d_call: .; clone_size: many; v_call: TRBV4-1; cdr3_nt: TGCGCCAGCAGCCAAGATGGTTTAAATACCCAGTACTTC; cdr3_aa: CASSQDGLNTQYF
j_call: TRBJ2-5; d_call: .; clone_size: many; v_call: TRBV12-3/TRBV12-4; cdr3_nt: TGTGCCAGCAGCCGGGGCCTGCTTGTAAAGACCCAGTACTTC; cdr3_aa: CASSRGLLVKTQYF
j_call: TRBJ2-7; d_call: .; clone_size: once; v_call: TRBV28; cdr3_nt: TGTGCCAGCAGCTCAGTCGTGATGCGGCAGTACTTC; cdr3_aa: CASSSVVMRQYF
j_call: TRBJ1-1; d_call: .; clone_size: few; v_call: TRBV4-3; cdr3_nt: TGCGCCAGCAGGCAGGGCGGGGGGGAGTCTGAAGCTTTCTTT; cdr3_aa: CASRQGGGESEAFF
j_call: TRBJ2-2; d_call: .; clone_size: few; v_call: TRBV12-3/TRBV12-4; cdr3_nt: TGTGCCAGCACCCCCTATCGGGTCTGGAACACCGGGGAGCTGTTTTTT; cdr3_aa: CASTPYRVWNTGELFF
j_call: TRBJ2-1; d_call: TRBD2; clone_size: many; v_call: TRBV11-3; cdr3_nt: TGTGCCAGCAGCACGGGACTAGCGGGAGGAGGATACAATGAGCAGTTCTTC; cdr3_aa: CASSTGLAGGGYNEQFF
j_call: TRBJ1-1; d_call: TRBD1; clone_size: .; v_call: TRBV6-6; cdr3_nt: TGTGCCAGCAGTTACGCGACAGGGAGGACTGAAGCTTTCTTT; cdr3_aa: CASSYATGRTEAFF
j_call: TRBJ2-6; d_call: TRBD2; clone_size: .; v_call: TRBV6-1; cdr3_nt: TGTGCCAGCTCTAGCGGGAGTCGAGGATCTGGTGCGAACGTCCTGACTTTC; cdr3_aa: CASSSGSRGSGANVLTF
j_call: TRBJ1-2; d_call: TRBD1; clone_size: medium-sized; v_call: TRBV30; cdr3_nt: TGTGCCTGGAGTCGACAGGGGGAGACCCCCTATGGCTACACCTTC; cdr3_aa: CAWSRQGETPYGYTF
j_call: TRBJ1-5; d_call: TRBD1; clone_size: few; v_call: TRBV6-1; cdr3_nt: TGTGCCAGTTCCAACAGGGGAATTCAGCCCCAGCATTTT; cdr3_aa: CASSNRGIQPQHF
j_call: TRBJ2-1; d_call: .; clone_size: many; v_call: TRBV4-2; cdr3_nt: TGTGCCAGCAGCCAAGGCCCCTCAGGTGTCGACAATGAGCAGTTCTTC; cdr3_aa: CASSQGPSGVDNEQFF
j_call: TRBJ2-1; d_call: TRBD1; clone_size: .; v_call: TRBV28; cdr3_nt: TGTGCCAGCAGTCAATTGACAGGGGGCAATGAGCAGTTCTTC; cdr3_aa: CASSQLTGGNEQFF
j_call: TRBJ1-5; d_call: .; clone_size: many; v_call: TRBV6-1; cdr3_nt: TGTGCCAGCAGTCCCGGGGGGGGTCATCAGCCCCAGCATTTT; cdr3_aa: CASSPGGGHQPQHF
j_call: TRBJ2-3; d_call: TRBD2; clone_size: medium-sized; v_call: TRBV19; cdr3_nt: TGTGCCAGTAGTACTAGCGGAGTTGGGGGCACAGATACGCAGTATTTT; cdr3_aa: CASSTSGVGGTDTQYF
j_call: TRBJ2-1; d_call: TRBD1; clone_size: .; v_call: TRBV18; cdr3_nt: TGTGCCAGCTCACCGGGGACAGGGCCCTACAATGAGCAGTTCTTC; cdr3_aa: CASSPGTGPYNEQFF
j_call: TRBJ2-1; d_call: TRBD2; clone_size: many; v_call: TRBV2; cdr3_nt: TGTGCCAGCAGAGGACTAGCGGGAGGCAATGAGCAGTTCTTC; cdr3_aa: CASRGLAGGNEQFF
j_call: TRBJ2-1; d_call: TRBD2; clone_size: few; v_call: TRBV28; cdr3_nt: TGTGCCAGCAGTTCGGGTACTAGCGGGAGCCCTGCGGATGAGCAGTTCTTC; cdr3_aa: CASSSGTSGSPADEQFF
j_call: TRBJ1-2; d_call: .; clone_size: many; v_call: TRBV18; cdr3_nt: TGTGCCAGCTCACCTGGACCGAATAACTATGGCTACACCTTC; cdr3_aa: CASSPGPNNYGYTF
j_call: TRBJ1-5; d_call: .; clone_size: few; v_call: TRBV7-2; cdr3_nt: TGTGCCAGCAGCTTGGGCAGTCAGCCCCAGCATTTT; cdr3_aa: CASSLGSQPQHF
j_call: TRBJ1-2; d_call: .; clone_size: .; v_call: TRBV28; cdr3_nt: TGTGCCAGCAGCCTGAGGGTGGAGTATGGCTACACCTTC; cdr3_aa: CASSLRVEYGYTF
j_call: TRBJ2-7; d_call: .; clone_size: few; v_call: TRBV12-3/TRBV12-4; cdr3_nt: TGTGCCAGCAGTTCGGGGGAGTACGAGCAGTACTTC; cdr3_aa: CASSSGEYEQYF
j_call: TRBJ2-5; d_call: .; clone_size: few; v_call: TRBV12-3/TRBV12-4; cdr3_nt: TGTGCCAGCAGTTTAAGGTCGACTGAAGCGGGGACCCAGTACTTC; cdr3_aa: CASSLRSTEAGTQYF
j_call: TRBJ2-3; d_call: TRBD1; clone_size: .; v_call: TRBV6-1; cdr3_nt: TGTGCCAGCATTGATGGCGAGGGGGCATCAGATACGCAGTATTTT; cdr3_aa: CASIDGEGASDTQYF
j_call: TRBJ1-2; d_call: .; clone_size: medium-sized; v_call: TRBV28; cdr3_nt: TGTGCCAGCAGTTTAAGCGGGGGAAGGGGCTACACCTTC; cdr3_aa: CASSLSGGRGYTF
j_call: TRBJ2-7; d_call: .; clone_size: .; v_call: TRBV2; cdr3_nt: TGTGCCAGCAGCTTAGGTCAAAGCTACGAGCAGTACTTC; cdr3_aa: CASSLGQSYEQYF
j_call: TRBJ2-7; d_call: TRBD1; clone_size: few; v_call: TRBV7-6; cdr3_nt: TGTGCCAGCAGCCTATCCGGGACAGGGGGCCACGAGCAGTACTTC; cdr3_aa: CASSLSGTGGHEQYF
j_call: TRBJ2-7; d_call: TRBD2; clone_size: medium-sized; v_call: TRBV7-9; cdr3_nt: TGTGCCAGCAGCCCTAGCGGGAGAAACTACGAGCAGTACTTC; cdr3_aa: CASSPSGRNYEQYF
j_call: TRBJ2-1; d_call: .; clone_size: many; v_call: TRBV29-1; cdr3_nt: TGCAGCGTTAGTGCCCGAGGGGCTAGTGAGCAGTTCTTC; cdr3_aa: CSVSARGASEQFF
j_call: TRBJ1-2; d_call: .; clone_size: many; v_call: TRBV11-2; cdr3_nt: TGTGCCAGCAGCTTTTCGACAGGTTTGAACTATGGCTACACCTTC; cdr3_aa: CASSFSTGLNYGYTF
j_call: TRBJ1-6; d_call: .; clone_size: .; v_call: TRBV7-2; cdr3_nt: TGTGCCAGCAGCTTATCAGGGGAGGTCTCACCCCTCCACTTT; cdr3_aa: CASSLSGEVSPLHF
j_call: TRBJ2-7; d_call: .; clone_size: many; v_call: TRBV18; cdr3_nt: TGTGCCAGCTCACCAGAGTTCATACGTCCCTACGAGCAGTACTTC; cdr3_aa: CASSPEFIRPYEQYF
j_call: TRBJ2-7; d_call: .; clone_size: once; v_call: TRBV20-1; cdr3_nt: TGCAGTGCTAGAGATGGGGGGATGGGTTACGAGCAGTACTTC; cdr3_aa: CSARDGGMGYEQYF
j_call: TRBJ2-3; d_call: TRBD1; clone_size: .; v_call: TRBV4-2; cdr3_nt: TGTGCCAGCAGCCAAGGGACAGGGGGCGCAGATACGCAGTATTTT; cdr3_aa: CASSQGTGGADTQYF
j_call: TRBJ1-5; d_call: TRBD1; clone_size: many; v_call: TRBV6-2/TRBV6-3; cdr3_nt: TGTGCCAGCAGTTACTCCGGGACAGGGGCTAATCAGCCCCAGCATTTT; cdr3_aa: CASSYSGTGANQPQHF
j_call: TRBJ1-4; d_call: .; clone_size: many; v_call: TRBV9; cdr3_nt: TGTGCCAGCTCCCGGACAGTAACTAATGAAAAACTGTTTTTT; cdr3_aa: CASSRTVTNEKLFF
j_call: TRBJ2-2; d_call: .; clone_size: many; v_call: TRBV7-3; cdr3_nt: TGTGCCAGCAGCCCTTGGACAGCGAACACCGGGGAGCTGTTTTTT; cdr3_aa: CASSPWTANTGELFF
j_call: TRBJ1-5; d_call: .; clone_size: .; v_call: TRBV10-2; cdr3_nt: TGCGCCAGCAGTGAGTCGGAGAATCAGCCCCAGCATTTT; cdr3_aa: CASSESENQPQHF
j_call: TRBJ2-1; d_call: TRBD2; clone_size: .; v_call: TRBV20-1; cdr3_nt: TGCAGTGCTAGGGGCCTAGCGGGTGACAATGAGCAGTTCTTC; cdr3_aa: CSARGLAGDNEQFF
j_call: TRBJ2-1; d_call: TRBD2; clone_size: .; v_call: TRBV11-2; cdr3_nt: TGTGCCAGCAGCCCGGGGGGGACTAGCGGTAACAATGATCAGTTCTTC; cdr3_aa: CASSPGGTSGNNDQFF
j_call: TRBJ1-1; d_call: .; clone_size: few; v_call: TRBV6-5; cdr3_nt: TGCGCCAGCAGTTACGTAACCGGGGCTTTGGCTGAAGCTTTCTTT; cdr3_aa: CASSYVTGALAEAFF
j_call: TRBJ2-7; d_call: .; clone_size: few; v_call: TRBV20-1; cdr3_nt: TGCAGTGCTAGAGATCGAGATGAGGGGACCTACGAGCACGACTTC; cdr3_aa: CSARDRDEGTYEHDF
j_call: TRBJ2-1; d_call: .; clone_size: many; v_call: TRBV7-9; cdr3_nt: TGTGCCAGCAGCGACGTAGGCGATGAGCAGTTCTTC; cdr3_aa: CASSDVGDEQFF
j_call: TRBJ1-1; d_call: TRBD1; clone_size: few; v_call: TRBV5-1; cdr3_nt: TGCGCCAGCAGCTCGGTCACCGGGACAGGCAGCATGAACACTGAAGCTTTCTTT; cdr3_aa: CASSSVTGTGSMNTEAFF
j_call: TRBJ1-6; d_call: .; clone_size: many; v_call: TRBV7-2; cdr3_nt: TGTGCCAGCAGGGGGGACGCAAATAATTCACCCCTCCACTTT; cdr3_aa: CASRGDANNSPLHF
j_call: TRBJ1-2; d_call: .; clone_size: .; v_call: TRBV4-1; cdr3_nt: TGCGCCAGCAGCCGTCAGGGCATAAACGATGGCTACACCTTC; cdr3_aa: CASSRQGINDGYTF
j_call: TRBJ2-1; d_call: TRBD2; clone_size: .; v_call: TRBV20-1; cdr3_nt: TGCAGTGCACGGACTAGCGGGGGGAAGAGCTCCTACAATGAGCAGTTCTTC; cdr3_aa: CSARTSGGKSSYNEQFF
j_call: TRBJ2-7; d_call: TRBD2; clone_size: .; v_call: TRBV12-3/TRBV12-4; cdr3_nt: TGTGCCATCATATCCGGACGCGGGAGCATGGACGAGCAGTACTTC; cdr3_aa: CAIISGRGSMDEQYF
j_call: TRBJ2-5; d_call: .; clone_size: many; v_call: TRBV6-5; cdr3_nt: TGTGCCAGCAGTTACGCTAGTTGGGAGACCCAGTACTTC; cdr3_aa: CASSYASWETQYF
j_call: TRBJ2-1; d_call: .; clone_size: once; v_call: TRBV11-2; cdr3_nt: TGTGCCAGCAGCCTTACTCACAATGAGCAGTTCTTC; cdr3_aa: CASSLTHNEQFF